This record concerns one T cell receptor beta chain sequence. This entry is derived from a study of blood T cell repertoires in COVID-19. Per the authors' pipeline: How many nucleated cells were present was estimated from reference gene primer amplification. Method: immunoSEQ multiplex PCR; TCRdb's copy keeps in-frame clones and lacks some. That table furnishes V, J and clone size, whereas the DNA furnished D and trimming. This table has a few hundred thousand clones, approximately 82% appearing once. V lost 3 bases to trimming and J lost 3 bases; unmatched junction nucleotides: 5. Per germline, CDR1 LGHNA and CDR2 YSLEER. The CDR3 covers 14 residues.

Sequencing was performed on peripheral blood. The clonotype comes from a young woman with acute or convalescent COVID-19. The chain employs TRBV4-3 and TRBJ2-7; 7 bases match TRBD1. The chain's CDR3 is CASSQARTGYEQYF. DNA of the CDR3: TGCGCCAGCAGCCAGGCCAGGACAGGCTACGAGCAGTACTTC.